The 9 T cell receptor beta chains in this list originate from one sample, sequenced in a study of cytomegalovirus exposure and HLA in healthy donors (dated by TCRdb to about 2017). Preparation of the library involved the immunoSEQ multiplex PCR assay. A mixture of 60 forward primers for TCR Vbeta segments and 13 reverse primers for TCR Jbeta segments was used in the multiplex PCR. What TCRdb holds here is the immuneACCESS table cut down to in-frame rearrangements. Part of the clones is not present; checked against another copy, under half of the missing clones reflect an unresolved V gene, and the others are unexplained. In all, the sample holds fewer than 150,000 clones, and about 68% of those were seen once. The leading ten clones occupy roughly 1.7% of the sample. Input material: PBMCs. The origin of the receptors is a human donor in good health.

This clone was counted only a few times. This chain connects TRBV27 to TRBJ1-2; possibly TRBD1 for D (5 bases). Looked up from germline, CDR1 is MNHEY and CDR2 is SMNVEV (reference sequence). The length of the CDR3 is 14 residues. V was trimmed by 5 bases and J by 2 bases, leaving 12 bases between them. The CDR3: CASSLSGGNYGYTF. CDR3 nucleotides: TGTGCCAGCAGTCTCTCCGGGGGAAACTATGGCTACACCTTC.

The chain carries TRBV7-8 and TRBJ2-7; D might be TRBD1 (7 bases). The V gene's germline CDR1 is SGHVS and CDR2 FQNEAQ. The CDR3 extends over 15 amino acids. The V and J ends lost 5 bases and 4 bases respectively, with 18 bases between them. The CDR3 DNA is TGTGCCAGCAGCGGGGGGACAGCTTTTGCGTACGAGCAGTACTTC. Protein product: CASSGGTAFAYEQYF.

This chain connects TRBV5-4 to TRBJ2-6; weak D call: TRBD1 (5 bases). Trimming took off 4 bases at V and 5 bases at J, with 10 bases between the two ends. Germline CDR1 and CDR2: SGHNT and YYREEE (reference sequence). The CDR3 length is 14 residues. This CDR3 is CASSGTGRANVLTF. The CDR3 bases are TGTGCCAGCAGCGGTACAGGTCGGGCCAACGTCCTGACTTTC.

This rearrangement joins TRBV11-2 to TRBJ1-2; 7 positions agree with TRBD1. Germline CDR1 reads SGHAT; CDR2 reads FQNNGV. The CDR3 covers 14 residues. Losses at the gene ends were 1 base for V and 6 bases for J; bases not matched to a gene: 5. This chain's CDR3 is CASSLGRDSHGYTF. DNA for the CDR3: TGTGCCAGCAGCTTAGGACGGGACAGCCATGGCTACACCTTC.

The V and J genes are TRBV10-3 and TRBJ2-7, with D tentatively TRBD1 (6 bases). V lost 0 bases and J 0 bases, leaving 12 bases between the germline ends. Per germline, CDR1 ENHRY and CDR2 SYGVKD. The CDR3 consists of 16 residues. The CDR3 protein is CAISESGRGISYEQYF. The CDR3 nucleotides are TGTGCCATCAGTGAGTCGGGAAGGGGGATCTCCTACGAGCAGTACTTC.

This clone has only a few counts. The CDR3 protein is CASSVDRTGGNTQYF. The CDR3 DNA follows: TGTGCCAGCAGCGTGGACCGCACGGGAGGGAATACGCAGTATTTT. The rearrangement joins TRBV5-5 to TRBJ2-3, with 8 bases fitting TRBD2. The germline V gene has CDR1 SGHKS and CDR2 YYEKEE (reference sequence). CDR3 length equals 15 residues. V was pared by 4 bases and J by 7 bases, with 11 bases of the junction left unmatched.

The rearrangement joins TRBV19 to TRBJ1-1, with 7 bases aligning to TRBD1. J lost 5 bases, V lost 4 bases, and 10 bases had no gene match. The CDR3 contains 15 residues. Germline V gives CDR1 LNHDA, CDR2 SQIVND (reference sequence). The CDR3 loop is CASSTIDRQGTEAFF. In DNA form, the CDR3 reads TGTGCCAGTAGTACTATTGATCGACAGGGTACTGAAGCTTTCTTT.

This clone has just one count. The chain employs TRBV29-1 and TRBJ2-1, with D possibly being TRBD2 (6 bases). V dropped 4 bases and J dropped 3 bases, with 16 bases sitting between them. The germline V gene has CDR1 SQVTM and CDR2 ANQGSEA. The CDR3 consists of 15 residues. The CDR3 DNA is TGCAGCGTTGGGTTTCCGGGAGTAGTCTACAATGAGCAGTTCTTC. Translation gives CSVGFPGVVYNEQFF.

The chain uses TRBV7-6 and TRBJ2-5; no reliable D call. There are 11 residues in the CDR3. CDR1 is SGHVS and CDR2 is FNYEAQ in the germline V gene. V was clipped by 3 bases and J by 3 bases, with 2 bases between them. CDR3 sequence reads: CASSFKETQYF. CDR3 in DNA: TGTGCCAGCAGCTTCAAAGAGACCCAGTACTTC.